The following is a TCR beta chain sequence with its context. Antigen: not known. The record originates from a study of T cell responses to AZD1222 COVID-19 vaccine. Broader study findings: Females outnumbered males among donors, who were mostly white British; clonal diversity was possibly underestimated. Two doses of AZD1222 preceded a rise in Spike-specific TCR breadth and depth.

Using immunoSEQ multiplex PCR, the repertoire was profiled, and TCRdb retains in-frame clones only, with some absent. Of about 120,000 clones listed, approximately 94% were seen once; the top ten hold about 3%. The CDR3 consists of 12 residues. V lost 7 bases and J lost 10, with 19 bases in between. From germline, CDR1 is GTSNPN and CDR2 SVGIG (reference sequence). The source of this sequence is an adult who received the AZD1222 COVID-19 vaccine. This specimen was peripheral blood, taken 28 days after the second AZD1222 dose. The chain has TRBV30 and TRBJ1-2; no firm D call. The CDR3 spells CASLNQLRDYTF. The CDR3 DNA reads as TGTGCCTCACTGAACCAACTTAGGGACTACACCTTC.